The T cell receptor (beta chain) under discussion was sequenced for a study of blood T cell repertoires in COVID-19. Study context: The samples span acute and convalescent COVID-19 from the United States, Italy and Spain. T cells, B-cell-depleted T cells, or PBMCs provided the cDNA or gDNA that served as material.

Recruited during active infection, patients (from Seattle) were subsequently followed longitudinally. With V trimmed by 10 bases and J by 3 bases, 10 bases remained unmatched. The CDR3 loop spans 14 amino acids. Germline loops: CDR1 MDHEN, CDR2 SYDVKM. Authors' methods: Researchers report that nucleated cell counts were estimated from reference gene primer amplification. The data were produced by immunoSEQ multiplex PCR, yet TCRdb's version contains in-frame clones alone and is incomplete. V, J and clone size were drawn from that table, and D and trimming were deduced from the DNA. The sample lists 150,000 to 200,000 clones; 80% to 90% were seen once.

The TCR was taken from an older woman with COVID-19, enrolled during active disease. The chain employs TRBV28 and TRBJ2-7, with 9 positions matching TRBD1. The sample was peripheral blood. CDR3 DNA: TGTGCCACGATCGGACAGGGGAGTGTCTACGAGCAGTACTTC. Its translation is CATIGQGSVYEQYF.